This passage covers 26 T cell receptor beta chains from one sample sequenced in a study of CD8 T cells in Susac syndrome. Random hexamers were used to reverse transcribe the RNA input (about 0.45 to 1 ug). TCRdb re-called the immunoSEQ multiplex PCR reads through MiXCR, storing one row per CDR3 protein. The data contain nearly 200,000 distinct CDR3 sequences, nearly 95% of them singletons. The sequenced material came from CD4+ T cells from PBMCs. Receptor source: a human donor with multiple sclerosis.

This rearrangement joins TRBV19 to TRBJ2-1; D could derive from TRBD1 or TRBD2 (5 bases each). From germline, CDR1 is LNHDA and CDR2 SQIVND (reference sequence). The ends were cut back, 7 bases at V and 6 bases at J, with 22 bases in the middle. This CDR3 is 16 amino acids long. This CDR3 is CASKTPGSQRGNEQFF. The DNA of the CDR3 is TGTGCCAGTAAGACTCCGGGGTCCCAAAGGGGCAATGAGCAGTTCTTC.

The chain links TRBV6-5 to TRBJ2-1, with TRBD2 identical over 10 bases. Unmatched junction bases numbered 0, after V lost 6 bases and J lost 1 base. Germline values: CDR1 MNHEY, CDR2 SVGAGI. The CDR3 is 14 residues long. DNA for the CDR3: TGTGCCAGCAGGACTAGCGGGTCCTACAATGAGCAGTTCTTC. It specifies CASRTSGSYNEQFF.

The CDR3 DNA sequence: TGCAGCGTTGGGTCGGATCGGGGCACAGATACGCAGTATTTT. Translated, it gives CSVGSDRGTDTQYF. The chain has TRBV29-1 and TRBJ2-3, with no clear D. The CDR3 sequence is 14 residues long. Trimming took 4 bases from V and 1 from J, leaving 12 bases between them. Germline V gene data show CDR1 as SQVTM and CDR2 as ANQGSEA.

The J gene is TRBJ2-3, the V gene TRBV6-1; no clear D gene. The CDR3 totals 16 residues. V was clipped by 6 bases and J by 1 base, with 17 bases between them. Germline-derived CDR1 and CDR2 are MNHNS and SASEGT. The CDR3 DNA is TGTGCCAGCAGCCCCCCGGGCGGACCGGGCACAGATACGCAGTATTTT. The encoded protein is CASSPPGGPGTDTQYF.

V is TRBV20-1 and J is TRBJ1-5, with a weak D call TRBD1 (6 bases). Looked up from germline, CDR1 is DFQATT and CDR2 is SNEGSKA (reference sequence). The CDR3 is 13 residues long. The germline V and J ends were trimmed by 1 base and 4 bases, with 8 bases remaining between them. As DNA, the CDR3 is TGCAGTGCTAGAGTGGACAGTAATCAGCCCCAGCATTTT. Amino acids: CSARVDSNQPQHF.

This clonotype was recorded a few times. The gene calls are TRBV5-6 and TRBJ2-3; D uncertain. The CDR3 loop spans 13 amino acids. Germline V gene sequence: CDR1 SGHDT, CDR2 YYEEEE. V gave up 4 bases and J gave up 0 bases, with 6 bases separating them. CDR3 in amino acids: CASSVASTDTQYF. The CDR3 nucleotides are TGTGCCAGCAGCGTTGCTAGCACAGATACGCAGTATTTT.

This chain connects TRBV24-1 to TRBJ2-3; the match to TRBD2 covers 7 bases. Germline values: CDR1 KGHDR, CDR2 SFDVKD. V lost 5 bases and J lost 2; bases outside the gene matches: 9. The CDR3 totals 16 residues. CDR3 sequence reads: CATSVSLADTTDTQYF. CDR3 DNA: TGTGCCACCAGTGTTTCGCTAGCGGATACCACAGATACGCAGTATTTT.

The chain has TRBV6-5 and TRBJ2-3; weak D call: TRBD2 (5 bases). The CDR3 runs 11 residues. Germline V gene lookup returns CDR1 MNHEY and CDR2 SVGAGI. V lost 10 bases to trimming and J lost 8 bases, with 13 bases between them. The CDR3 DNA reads TGTGCCACCTACGAGGGTGTTACGCAGTATTTT. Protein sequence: CATYEGVTQYF.

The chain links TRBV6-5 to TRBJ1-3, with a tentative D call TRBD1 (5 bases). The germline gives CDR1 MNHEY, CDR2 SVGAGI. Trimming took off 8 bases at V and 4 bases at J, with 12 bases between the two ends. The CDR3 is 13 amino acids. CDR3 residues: CASGGESGNTIYF. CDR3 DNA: TGTGCCAGCGGGGGGGAGTCAGGAAACACCATATATTTT.

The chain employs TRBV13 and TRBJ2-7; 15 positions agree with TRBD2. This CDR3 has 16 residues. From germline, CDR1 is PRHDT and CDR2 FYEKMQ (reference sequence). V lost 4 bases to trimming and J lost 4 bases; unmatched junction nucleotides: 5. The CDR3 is CASSSTGLAGGYEQYF. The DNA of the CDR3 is TGTGCCAGCAGCTCCACCGGACTAGCGGGGGGGTACGAGCAGTACTTC.

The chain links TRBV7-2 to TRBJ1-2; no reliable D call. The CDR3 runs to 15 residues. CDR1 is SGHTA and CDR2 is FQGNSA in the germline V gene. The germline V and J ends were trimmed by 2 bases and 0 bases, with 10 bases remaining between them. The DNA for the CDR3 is TGTGCCAGCAGCTTAATGACACGGTCTAACTATGGCTACACCTTC. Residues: CASSLMTRSNYGYTF.

CDR3 protein: CASSLQGGLGETQYF. The CDR3, as DNA: TGTGCCAGCAGTTTACAAGGGGGCCTAGGGGAGACCCAGTACTTC. J is TRBJ2-5 and V is TRBV12-3 or TRBV12-4; 7 nucleotides agree with TRBD1. The CDR3 covers 15 residues. With V trimmed by 2 bases and J by 5 bases, 8 bases remained unmatched.

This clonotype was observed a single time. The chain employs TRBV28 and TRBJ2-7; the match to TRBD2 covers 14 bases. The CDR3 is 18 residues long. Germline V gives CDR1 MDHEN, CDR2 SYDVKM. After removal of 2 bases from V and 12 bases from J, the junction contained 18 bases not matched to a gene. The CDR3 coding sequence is TGTGCCAGCAGTTTAATCGCCCCGTCCGGGACTAGCGGGAGATGGGCGTACTTC. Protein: CASSLIAPSGTSGRWAYF.

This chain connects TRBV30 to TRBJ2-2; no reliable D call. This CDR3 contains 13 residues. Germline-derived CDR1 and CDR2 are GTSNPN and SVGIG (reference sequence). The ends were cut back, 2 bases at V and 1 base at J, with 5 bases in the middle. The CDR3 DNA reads TGTGCCTGGAGTTGGATGAACACCGGGGAGCTGTTTTTT. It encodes CAWSWMNTGELFF.

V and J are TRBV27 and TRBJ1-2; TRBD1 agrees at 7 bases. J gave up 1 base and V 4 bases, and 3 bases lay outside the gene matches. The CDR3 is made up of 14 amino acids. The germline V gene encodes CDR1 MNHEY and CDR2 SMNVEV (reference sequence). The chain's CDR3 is CASSSQGGNYGYTF. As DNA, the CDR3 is TGTGCCAGCAGTTCTCAGGGGGGTAACTATGGCTACACCTTC.

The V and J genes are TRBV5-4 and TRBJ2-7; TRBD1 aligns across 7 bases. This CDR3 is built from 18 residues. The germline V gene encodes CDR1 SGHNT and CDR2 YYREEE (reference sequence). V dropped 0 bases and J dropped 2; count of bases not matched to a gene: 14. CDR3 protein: CASSLGGWIRDSAYEQYF. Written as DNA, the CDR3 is TGTGCCAGCAGCTTGGGCGGTTGGATAAGGGACAGCGCCTACGAGCAGTACTTC.

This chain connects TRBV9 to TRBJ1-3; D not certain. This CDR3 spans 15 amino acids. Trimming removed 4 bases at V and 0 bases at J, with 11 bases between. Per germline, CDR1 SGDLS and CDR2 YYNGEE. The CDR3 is CASSPPASSGNTIYF. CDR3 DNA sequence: TGTGCCAGCAGCCCCCCGGCGAGCTCTGGAAACACCATATATTTT.

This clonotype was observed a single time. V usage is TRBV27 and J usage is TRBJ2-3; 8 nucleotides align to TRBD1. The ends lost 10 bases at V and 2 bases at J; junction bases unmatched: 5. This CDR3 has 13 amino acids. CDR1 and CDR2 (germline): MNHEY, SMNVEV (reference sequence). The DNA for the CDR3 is TGTGCCACCCGGACAGGGCACACAGATACGCAGTATTTT. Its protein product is CATRTGHTDTQYF.

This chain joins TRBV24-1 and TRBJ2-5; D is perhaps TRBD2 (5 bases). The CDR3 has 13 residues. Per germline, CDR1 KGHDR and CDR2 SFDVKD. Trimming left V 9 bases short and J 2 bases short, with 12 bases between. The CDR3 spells CATSSGDQETQYF. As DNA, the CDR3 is TGTGCCACCTCCAGCGGTGATCAAGAGACCCAGTACTTC.

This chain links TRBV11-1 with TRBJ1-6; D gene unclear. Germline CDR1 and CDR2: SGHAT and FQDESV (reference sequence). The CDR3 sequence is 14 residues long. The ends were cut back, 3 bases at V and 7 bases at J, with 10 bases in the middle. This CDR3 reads CASSFGVGNSPLHF. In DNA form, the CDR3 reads TGTGCCAGCAGCTTCGGGGTTGGGAATTCACCCCTCCACTTT.

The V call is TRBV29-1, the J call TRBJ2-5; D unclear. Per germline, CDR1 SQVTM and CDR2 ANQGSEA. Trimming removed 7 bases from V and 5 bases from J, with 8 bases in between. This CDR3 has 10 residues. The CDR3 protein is CSGTSETQYF. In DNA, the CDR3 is TGCAGCGGTACCTCGGAGACCCAGTACTTC.

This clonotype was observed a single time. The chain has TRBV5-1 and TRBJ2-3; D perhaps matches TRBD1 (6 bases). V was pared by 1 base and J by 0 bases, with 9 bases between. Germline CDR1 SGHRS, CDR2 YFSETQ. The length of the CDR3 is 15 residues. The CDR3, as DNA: TGCGCCAGCAGCTTGCAGGGGCTCAGCACAGATACGCAGTATTTT. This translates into CASSLQGLSTDTQYF.

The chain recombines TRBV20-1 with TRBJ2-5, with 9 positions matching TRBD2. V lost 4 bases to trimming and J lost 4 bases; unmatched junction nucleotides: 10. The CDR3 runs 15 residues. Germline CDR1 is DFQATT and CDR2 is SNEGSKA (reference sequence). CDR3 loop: CSAIGLAGRGETQYF. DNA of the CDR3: TGCAGTGCTATAGGGCTAGCGGGACGAGGAGAGACCCAGTACTTC.

The chain's CDR3 is CASKVSYAEAFF. The CDR3 DNA is TGTGCCAGCAAAGTTTCGTACGCTGAAGCTTTCTTT. This sequence joins TRBV7-9 and TRBJ1-1; D call uncertain. V lost 7 bases to trimming and J lost 6 bases, with 12 bases between them. Germline CDR1 reads SEHNR; CDR2 reads FQNEAQ (reference sequence). CDR3 length: 12 residues.

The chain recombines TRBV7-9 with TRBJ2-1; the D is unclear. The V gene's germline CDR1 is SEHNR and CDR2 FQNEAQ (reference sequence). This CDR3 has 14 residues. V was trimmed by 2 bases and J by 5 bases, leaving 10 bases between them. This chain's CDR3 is CASSLFSYHNEQFF. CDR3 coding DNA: TGTGCCAGCAGCTTATTCTCCTACCACAATGAGCAGTTCTTC.

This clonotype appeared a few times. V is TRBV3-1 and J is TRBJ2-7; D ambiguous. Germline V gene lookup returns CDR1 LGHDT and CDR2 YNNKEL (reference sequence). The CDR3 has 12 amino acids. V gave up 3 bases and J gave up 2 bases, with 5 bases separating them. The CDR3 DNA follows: TGTGCCAGCAGCCAGAGACCCTACGAGCAGTACTTC. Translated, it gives CASSQRPYEQYF.